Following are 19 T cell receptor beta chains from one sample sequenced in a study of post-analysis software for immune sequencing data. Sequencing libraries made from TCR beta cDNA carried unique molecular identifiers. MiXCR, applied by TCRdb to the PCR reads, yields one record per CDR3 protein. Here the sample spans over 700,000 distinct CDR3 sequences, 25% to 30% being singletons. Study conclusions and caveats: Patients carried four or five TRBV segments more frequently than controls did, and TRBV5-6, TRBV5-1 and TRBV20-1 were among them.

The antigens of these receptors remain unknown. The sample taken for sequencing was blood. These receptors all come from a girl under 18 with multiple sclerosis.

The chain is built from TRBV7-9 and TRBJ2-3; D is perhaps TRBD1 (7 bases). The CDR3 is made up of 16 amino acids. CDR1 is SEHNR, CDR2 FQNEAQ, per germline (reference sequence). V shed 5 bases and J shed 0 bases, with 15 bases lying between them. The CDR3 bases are TGTGCCAGCAGCCCCAGGGCAGGGGGGAGCACAGATACGCAGTATTTT. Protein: CASSPRAGGSTDTQYF.

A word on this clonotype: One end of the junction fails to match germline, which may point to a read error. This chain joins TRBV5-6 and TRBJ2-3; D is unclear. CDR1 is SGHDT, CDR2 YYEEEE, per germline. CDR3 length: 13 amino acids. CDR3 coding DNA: TGTGCCAGCAGCCTTAAAGTGTCAGATGCGCAGTATTTT. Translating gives CASSLKVSDAQYF.

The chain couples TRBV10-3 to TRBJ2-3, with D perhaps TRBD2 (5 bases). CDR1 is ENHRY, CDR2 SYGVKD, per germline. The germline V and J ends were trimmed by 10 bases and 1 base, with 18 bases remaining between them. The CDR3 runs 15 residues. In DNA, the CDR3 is TGTGCCACCTCACCTCTTAGCGTCGGCACAGATACGCAGTATTTT. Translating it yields CATSPLSVGTDTQYF.

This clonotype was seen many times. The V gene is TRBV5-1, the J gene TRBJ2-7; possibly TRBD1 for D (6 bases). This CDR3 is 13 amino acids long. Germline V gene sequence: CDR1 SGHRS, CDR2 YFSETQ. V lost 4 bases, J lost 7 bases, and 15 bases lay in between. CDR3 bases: TGCGCCAGCAGCCTCTCGAGACAGGCGGAGCAGTACTTC. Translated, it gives CASSLSRQAEQYF.

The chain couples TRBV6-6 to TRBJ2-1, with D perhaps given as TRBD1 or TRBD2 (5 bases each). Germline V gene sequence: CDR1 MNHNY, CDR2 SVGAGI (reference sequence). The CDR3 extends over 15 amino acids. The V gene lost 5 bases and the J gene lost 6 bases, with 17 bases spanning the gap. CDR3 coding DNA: TGTGCCAGCAGTAAAGACCGGGACGCGTCCAATGAGCAGTTCTTC. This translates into CASSKDRDASNEQFF.

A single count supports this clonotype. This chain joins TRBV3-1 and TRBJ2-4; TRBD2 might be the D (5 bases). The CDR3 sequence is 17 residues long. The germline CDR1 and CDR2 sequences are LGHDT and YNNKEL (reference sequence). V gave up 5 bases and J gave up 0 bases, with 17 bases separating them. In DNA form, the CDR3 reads TGTGCCAGCAGCTCGGGGTGGCTCCGCCTAGCCAAAAACATTCAGTACTTC. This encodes CASSSGWLRLAKNIQYF.

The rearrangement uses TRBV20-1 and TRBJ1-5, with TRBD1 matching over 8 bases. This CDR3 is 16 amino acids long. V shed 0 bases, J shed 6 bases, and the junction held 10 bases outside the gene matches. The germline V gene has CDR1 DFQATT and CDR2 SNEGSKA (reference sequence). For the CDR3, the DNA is TGCAGTGCTAGAGAACCGACAGGGGAGTTCGTTCAGCCCCAGCATTTT. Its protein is CSAREPTGEFVQPQHF.

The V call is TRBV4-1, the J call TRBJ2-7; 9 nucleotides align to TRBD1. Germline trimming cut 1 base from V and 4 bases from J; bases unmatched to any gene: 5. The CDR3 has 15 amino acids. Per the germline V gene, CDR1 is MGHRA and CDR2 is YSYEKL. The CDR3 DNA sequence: TGCGCCAGCAGCCAAGCGGCAGGACAGGGGTACGAGCAGTACTTC. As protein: CASSQAAGQGYEQYF.

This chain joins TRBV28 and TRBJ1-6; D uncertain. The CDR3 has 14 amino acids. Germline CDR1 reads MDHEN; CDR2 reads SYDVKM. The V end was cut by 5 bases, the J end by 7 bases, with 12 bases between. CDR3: CASSPPDINSPLHF. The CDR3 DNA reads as TGTGCCAGCAGTCCTCCAGACATAAATTCACCCCTCCACTTT.

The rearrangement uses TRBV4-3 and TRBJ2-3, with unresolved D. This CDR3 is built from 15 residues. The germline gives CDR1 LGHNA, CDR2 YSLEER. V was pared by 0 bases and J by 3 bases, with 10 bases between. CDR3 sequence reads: CASSQEGKGTDTQYF. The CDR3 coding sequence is TGCGCCAGCAGCCAAGAGGGGAAGGGTACAGATACGCAGTATTTT.

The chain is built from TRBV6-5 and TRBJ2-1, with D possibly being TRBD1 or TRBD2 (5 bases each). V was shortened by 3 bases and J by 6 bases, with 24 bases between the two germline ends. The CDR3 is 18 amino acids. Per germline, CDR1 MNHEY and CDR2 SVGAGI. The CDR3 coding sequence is TGTGCCAGCAGTTATTCAGTTTTCGGGACCAGAAAGAGCAATGAGCAGTTCTTC. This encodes CASSYSVFGTRKSNEQFF.

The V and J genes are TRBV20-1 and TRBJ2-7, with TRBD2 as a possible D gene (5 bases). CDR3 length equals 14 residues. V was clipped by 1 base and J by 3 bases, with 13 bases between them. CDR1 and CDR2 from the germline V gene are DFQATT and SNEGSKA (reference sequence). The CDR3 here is CSARVLSGNYEQYF. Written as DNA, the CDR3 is TGCAGTGCTAGAGTCCTCTCGGGAAACTACGAGCAGTACTTC.

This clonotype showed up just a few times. CDR3 sequence: CAARGNTEAFF. For the CDR3, the DNA is TGTGCCGCACGGGGGAACACTGAAGCTTTCTTT. This chain links TRBV27 with TRBJ1-1; D gene unclear. The V end lost 11 bases, the J end lost 1 base, and 8 bases lay between the germline ends. This CDR3 has 11 residues. The germline V gene encodes CDR1 MNHEY and CDR2 SMNVEV (reference sequence).

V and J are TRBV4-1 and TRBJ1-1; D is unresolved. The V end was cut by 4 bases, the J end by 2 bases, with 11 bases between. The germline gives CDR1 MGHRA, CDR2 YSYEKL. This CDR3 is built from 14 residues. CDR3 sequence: CASSRNTPNTEAFF. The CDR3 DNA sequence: TGCGCCAGCAGCCGAAATACACCTAACACTGAAGCTTTCTTT.

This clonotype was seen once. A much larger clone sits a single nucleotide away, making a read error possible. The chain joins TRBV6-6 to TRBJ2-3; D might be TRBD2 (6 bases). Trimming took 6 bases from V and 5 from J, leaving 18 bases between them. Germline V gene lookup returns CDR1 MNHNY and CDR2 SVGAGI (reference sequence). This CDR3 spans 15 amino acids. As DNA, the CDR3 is TGTGCCAGCAGCTTACCCGGGGGAGGAATAGATACGCAGTATTTT. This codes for CASSLPGGGIDTQYF.

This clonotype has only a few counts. The CDR3 sequence: CASSRAGGLTDTQYF. CDR3 DNA sequence: TGTGCCAGCTCACGAGCGGGGGGGCTCACAGATACGCAGTATTTT. The chain links TRBV7-6 to TRBJ2-3, with 10 bases matching TRBD2. This CDR3 region has 15 residues. The V gene's germline CDR1 is SGHVS and CDR2 FNYEAQ. Trimming removed 8 bases from V and 2 bases from J; junction bases left unmatched: 7.

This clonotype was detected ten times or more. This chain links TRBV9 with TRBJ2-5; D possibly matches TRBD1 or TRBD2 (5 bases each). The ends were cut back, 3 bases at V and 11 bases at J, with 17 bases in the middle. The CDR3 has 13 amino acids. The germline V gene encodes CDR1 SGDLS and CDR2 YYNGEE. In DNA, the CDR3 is TGTGCCAGCAGCGAGCGGCCATTAGGGGAGCAGTACTTC. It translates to CASSERPLGEQYF.

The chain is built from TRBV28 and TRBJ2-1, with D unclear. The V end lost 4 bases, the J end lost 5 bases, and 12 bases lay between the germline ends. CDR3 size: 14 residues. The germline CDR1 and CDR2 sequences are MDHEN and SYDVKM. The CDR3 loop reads CASSSVTVDNEQFF. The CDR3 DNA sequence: TGTGCCAGCAGTTCCGTCACAGTGGACAATGAGCAGTTCTTC.

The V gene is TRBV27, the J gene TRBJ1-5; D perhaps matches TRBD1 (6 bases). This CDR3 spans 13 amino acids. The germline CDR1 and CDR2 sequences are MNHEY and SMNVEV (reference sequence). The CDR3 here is CVAGRGSNQPQHF. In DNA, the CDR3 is TGTGTAGCGGGAAGGGGGAGCAATCAGCCCCAGCATTTT.